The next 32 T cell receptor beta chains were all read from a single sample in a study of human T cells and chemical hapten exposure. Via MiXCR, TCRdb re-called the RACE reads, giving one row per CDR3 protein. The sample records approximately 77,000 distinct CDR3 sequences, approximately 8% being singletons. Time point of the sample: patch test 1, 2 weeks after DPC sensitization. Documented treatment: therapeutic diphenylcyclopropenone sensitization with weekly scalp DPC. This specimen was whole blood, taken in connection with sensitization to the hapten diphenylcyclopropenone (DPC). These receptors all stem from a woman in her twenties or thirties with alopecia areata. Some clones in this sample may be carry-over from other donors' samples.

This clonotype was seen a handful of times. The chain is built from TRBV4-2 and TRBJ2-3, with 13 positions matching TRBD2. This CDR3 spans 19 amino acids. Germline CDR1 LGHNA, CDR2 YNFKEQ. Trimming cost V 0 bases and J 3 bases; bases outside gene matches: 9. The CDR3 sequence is CASSQDQGLAGEPTDTQYF. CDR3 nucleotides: TGTGCCAGCAGCCAAGACCAAGGACTAGCGGGGGAACCGACAGATACGCAGTATTTT.

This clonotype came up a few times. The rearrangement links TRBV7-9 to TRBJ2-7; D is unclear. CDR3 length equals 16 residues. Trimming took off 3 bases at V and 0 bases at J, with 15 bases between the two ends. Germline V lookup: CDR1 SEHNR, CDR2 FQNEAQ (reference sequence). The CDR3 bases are TGTGCCAGCAGCTTCTTGCTTTGGACCGACTCCTACGAGCAGTACTTC. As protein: CASSFLLWTDSYEQYF. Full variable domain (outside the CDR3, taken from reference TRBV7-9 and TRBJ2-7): DTGVSQNPRHKITKRGQNVTFRCDPISEHNRLYWYRQTLGQGPEFLTYFQNEAQLEKSRLLSDRFSAERPKGSFSTLEIQRTEQGDSAMYLCASSFLLWTDSYEQYFGPGTRLTVT.

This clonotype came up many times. CDR3: CASSFAQTYEQYF. The CDR3 DNA reads as TGTGCCAGCAGCTTCGCACAGACTTACGAGCAGTACTTC. V gene TRBV11-2 combines with J gene TRBJ2-7; D remains ambiguous. V was trimmed by 3 bases and J by 4 bases, leaving 10 bases between them. Germline-derived CDR1 and CDR2 are SGHAT and FQNNGV. The CDR3 covers 13 residues.

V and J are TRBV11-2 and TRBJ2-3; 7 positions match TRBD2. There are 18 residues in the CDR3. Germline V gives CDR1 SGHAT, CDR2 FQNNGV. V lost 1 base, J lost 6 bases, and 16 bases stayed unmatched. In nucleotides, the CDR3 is TGTGCCAGCAGCTTAGTCGCACTAGCGAAGAATCTCTATGATACGCAGTATTTT. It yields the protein CASSLVALAKNLYDTQYF.

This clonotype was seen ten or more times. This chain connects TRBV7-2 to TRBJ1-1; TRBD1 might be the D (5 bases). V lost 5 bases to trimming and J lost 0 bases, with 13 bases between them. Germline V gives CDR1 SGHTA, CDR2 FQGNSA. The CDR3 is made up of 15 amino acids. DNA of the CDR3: TGTGCCAGCAGCCCCCGCGGGGGGATGAACACTGAAGCTTTCTTT. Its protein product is CASSPRGGMNTEAFF.

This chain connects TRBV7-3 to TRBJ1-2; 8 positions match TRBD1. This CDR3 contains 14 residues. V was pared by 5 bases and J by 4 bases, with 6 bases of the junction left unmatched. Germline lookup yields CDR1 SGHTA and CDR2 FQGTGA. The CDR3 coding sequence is TGTGCCAGCAGCCCCAGGGGGACAGGCTATGGCTACACCTTC. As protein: CASSPRGTGYGYTF.

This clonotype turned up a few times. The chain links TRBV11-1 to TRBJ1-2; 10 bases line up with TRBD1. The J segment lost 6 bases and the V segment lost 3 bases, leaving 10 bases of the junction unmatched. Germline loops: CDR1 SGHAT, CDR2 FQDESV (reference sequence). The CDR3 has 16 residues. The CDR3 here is CASSLNRDRGPDGYTF. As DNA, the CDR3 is TGTGCCAGCAGCTTGAACCGGGACAGGGGTCCGGATGGCTACACCTTC. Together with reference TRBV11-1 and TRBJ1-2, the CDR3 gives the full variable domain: EAEVAQSPRYKITEKSQAVAFWCDPISGHATLYWYRQILGQGPELLVQFQDESVVDDSQLPKDRFSAERLKGVDSTLKIQPAELGDSAMYLCASSLNRDRGPDGYTFGSGTRLTVV.

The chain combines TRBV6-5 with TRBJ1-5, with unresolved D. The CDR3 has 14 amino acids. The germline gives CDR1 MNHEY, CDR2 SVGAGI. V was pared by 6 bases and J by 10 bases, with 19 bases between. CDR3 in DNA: TGTGCCAGCAGAACGTTCGCGGGCGAAGGCCCCCAGCATTTT. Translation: CASRTFAGEGPQHF.

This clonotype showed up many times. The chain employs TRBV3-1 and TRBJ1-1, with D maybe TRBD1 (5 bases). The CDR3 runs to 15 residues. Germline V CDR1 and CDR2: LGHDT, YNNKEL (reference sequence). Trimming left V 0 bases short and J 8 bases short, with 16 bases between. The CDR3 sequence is CASSQDTTRGSEAFF. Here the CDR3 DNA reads TGTGCCAGCAGCCAAGATACGACCCGGGGGAGCGAAGCTTTCTTT.

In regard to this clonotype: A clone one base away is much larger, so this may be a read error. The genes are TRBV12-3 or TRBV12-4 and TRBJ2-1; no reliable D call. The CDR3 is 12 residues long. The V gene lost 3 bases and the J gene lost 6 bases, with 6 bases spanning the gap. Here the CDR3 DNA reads TGTGCCAGCAGTTTTTGGGTCAATGAGCAGTTCTTC. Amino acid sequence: CASSFWVNEQFF.

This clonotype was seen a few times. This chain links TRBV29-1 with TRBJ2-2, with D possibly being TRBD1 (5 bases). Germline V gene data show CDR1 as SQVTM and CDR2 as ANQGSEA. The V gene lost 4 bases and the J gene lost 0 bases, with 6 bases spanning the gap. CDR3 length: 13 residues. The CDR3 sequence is CSVARANTGELFF. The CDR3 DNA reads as TGCAGCGTTGCCAGGGCGAACACCGGGGAGCTGTTTTTT.

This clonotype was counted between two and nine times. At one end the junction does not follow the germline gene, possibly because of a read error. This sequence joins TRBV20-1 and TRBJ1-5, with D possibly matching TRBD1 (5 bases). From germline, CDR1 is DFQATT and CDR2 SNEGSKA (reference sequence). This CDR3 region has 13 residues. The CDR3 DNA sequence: TGCAGTGCTTCCGGGACTGAGAATCAGCCCCAGAATTTT. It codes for CSASGTENQPQNF.

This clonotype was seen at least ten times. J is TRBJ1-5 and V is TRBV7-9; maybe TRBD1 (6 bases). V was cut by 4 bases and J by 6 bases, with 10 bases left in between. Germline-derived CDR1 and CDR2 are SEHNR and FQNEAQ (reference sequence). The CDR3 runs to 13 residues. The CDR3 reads CASSSTGFQPQHF. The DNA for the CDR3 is TGTGCCAGCAGCTCAACAGGGTTTCAGCCCCAGCATTTT.

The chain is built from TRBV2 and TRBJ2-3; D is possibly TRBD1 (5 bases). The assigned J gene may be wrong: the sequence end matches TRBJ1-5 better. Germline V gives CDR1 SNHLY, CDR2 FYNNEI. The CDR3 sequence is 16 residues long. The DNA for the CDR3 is TGTGCCAGCAGTGAAACTTCGCGGGGCACAACAGATACGCAGCATTTT. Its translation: CASSETSRGTTDTQHF.

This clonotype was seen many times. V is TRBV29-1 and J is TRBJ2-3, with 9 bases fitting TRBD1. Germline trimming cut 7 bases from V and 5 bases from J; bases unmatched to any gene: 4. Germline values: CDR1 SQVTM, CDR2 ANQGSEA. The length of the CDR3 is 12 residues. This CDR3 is CSAGQGRDTQYF. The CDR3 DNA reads TGCAGCGCCGGACAGGGGAGAGATACGCAGTATTTT.

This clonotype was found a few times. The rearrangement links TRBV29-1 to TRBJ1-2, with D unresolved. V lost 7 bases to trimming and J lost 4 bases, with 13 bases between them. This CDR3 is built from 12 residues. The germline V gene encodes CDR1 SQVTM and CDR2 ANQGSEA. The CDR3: CSGIGSTYGYTF. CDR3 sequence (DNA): TGCAGCGGAATCGGCAGTACCTATGGCTACACCTTC.

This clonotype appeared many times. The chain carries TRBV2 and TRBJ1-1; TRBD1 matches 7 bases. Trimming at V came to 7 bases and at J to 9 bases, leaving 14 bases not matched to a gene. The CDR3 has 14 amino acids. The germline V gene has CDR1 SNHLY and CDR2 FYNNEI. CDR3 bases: TGTGCCAGCACCGACAGGGTCGGTTTGGGGCAAGCTTTCTTT. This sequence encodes CASTDRVGLGQAFF.

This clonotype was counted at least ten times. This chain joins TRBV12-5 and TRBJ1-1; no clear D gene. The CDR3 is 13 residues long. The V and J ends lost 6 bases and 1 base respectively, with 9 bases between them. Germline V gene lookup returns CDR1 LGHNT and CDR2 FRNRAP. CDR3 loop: CASGPDPNTEAFF. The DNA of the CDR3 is TGTGCTAGTGGCCCAGATCCGAACACTGAAGCTTTCTTT.

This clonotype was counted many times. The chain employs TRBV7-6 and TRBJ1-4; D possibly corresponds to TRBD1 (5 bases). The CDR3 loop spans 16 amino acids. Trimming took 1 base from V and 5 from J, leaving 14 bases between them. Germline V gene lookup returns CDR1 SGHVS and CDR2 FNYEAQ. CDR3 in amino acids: CASSLGALRGNEKLFF. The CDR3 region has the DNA TGTGCCAGCAGCTTAGGTGCTCTCCGGGGGAATGAAAAACTGTTTTTT. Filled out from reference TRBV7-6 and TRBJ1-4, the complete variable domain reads GAGVSQSPRYKVTKRGQDVALRCDPISGHVSLYWYRQALGQGPEFLTYFNYEAQQDKSGLPNDRFSAERPEGSISTLTIQRTEQRDSAMYRCASSLGALRGNEKLFFGSGTQLSVL.

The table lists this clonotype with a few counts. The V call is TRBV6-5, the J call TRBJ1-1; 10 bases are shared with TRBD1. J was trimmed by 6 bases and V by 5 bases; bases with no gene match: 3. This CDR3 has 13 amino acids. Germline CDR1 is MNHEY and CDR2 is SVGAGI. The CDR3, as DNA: TGTGCCAGCAGTCGTGGACAGGGGGCTGAAGCTTTCTTT. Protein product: CASSRGQGAEAFF.

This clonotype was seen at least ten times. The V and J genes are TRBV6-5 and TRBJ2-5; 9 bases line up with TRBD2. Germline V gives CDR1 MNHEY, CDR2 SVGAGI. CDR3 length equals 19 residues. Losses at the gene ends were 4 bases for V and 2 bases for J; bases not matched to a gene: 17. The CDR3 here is CASSSAFAGGNRAQETQYF. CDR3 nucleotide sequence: TGTGCCAGCAGTTCTGCATTTGCGGGGGGGAATAGGGCACAAGAGACCCAGTACTTC.

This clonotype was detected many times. CDR3: CASSTVHEQYF. The CDR3 bases are TGTGCCAGCAGCACGGTCCACGAGCAGTACTTC. The gene calls are TRBV3-1 and TRBJ2-7; D is ambiguous. Germline lookup yields CDR1 LGHDT and CDR2 YNNKEL (reference sequence). V was clipped by 5 bases and J by 5 bases, with 7 bases between them. The CDR3 is made up of 11 amino acids.

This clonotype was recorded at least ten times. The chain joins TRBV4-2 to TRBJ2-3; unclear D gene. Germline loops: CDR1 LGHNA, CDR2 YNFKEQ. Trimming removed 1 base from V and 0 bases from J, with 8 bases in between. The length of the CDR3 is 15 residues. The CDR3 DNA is TGTGCCAGCAGCCAAGGAGCCGATAGCACAGATACGCAGTATTTT. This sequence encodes CASSQGADSTDTQYF.

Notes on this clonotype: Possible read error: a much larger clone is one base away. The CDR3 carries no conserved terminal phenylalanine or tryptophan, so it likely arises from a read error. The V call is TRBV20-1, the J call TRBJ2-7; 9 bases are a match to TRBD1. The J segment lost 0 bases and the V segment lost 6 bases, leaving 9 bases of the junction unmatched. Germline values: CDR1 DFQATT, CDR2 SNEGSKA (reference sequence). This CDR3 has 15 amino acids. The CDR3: CSANPGQGGSYEQYL. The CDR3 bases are TGCAGTGCGAATCCGGGACAGGGAGGCTCCTACGAGCAGTACTTA.

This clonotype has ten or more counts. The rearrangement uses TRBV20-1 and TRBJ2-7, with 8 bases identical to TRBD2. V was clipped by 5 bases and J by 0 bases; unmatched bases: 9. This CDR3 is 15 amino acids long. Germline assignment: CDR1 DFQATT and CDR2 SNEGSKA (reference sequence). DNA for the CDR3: TGCAGTGCTGTTACTAGCGGCCATAGCTCCTACGAGCAGTACTTC. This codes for CSAVTSGHSSYEQYF.

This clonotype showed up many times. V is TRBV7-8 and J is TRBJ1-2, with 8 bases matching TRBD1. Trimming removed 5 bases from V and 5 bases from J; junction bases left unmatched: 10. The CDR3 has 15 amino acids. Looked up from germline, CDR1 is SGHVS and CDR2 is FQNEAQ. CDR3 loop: CASSIRAGGGYGYTF. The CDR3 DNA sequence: TGTGCCAGCAGCATACGGGCAGGGGGCGGTTATGGCTACACCTTC.

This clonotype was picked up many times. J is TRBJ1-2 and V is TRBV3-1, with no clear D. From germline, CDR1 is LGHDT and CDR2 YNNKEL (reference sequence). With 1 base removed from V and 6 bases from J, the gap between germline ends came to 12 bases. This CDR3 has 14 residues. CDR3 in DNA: TGTGCCAGCAGCCAAGCCGCGTCAGGACATGGCTACACCTTC. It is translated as CASSQAASGHGYTF.

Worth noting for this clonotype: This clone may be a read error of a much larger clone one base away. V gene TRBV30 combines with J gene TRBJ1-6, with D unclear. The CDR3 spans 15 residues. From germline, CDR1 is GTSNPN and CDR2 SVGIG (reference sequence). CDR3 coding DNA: TGTGCCTGGACTCAAGAGAGCTCCTATAATTCACCCCTCAACTTT. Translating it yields CAWTQESSYNSPLNF.

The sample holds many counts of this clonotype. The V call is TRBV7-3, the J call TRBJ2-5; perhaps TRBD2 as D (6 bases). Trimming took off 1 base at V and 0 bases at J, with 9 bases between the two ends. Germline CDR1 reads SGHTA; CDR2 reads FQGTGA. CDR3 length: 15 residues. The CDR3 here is CASSLRSGDQETQYF. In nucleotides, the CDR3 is TGTGCCAGCAGCTTAAGGTCGGGGGACCAAGAGACCCAGTACTTC.

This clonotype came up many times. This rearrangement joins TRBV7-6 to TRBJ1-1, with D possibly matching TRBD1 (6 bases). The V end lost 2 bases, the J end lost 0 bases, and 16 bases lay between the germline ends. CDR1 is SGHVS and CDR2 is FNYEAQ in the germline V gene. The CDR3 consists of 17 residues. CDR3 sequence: CASSLPTRTGLNTEAFF. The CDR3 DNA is TGTGCCAGCAGCTTACCGACCCGCACAGGGTTGAACACTGAAGCTTTCTTT.

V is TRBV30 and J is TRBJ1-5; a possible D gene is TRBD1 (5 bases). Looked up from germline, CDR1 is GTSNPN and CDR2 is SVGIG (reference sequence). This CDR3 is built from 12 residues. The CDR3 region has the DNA TGTGCTCTCGGACACTCCAATCAGCCCCAGCATTTT. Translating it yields CALGHSNQPQHF.

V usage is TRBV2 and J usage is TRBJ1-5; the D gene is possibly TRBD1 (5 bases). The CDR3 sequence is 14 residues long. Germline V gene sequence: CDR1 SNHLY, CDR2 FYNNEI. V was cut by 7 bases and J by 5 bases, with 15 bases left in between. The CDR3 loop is CASNADTLHQPQHF. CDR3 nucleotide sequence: TGTGCCAGCAACGCGGACACTTTACATCAGCCCCAGCATTTT.